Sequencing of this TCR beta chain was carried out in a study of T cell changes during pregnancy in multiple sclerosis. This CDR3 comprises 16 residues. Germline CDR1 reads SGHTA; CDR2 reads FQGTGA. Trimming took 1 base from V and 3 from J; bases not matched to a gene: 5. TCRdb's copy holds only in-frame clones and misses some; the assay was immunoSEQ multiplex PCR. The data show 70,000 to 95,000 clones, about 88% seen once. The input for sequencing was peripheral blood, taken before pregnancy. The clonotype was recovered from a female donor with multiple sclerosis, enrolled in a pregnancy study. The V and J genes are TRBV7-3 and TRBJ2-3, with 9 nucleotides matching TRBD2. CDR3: CASSLSSGGGTDTQYF. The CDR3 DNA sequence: TGTGCCAGCAGCTTAAGTAGCGGGGGTGGGACAGATACGCAGTATTTT.